The 24 T cell receptor beta chains reported below all come from one sample, sequenced in a study of T cell repertoires in cytomegalovirus infection. TCRdb re-analysed the reads in MiXCR, keeping a single row per CDR3 protein. The sample consists of 830,000 or so distinct CDR3 sequences, around a third of them appearing once. These receptors are not linked to any known antigen. The material sequenced was cultured CD8+ T cells from PBMCs, taken from culture after CMV antigen stimulation. The receptors were sampled from a human donor in good health (CMV status not recorded). Some clones in this sample may be carry-over from other donors' samples.

For this clonotype: A much bigger clone sits one base away, suggesting this may be a read error. CDR3 bases: TGTGCCAGCAGCCAGGTGGGGTCCGGTCAGCCCCAGCATTTT. Translation: CASSQVGSGQPQHF. The rearrangement links TRBV7-2 to TRBJ1-5; D unclear. CDR1 and CDR2 from the germline V gene are SGHTA and FQGNSA. The CDR3 sequence is 14 residues long. V was trimmed by 5 bases and J by 6 bases, leaving 14 bases between them.

This clonotype was counted a few times. The chain has TRBV6-6 and TRBJ2-7, with 7 bases that match TRBD1. The germline V gene encodes CDR1 MNHNY and CDR2 SVGAGI (reference sequence). The CDR3 loop spans 18 amino acids. Unmatched junction bases numbered 11, after V lost 0 bases and J lost 0 bases. The CDR3 loop is CASSYSPQGNPASYEQYV. The CDR3 DNA reads TGTGCCAGCAGTTACTCTCCACAGGGGAACCCTGCCTCCTACGAGCAGTACGTC.

This clonotype was recorded at least ten times. The chain recombines TRBV6-5 with TRBJ2-7; D might be TRBD2 (6 bases). Trimming took 0 bases from V and 6 from J, leaving 12 bases between them. This CDR3 region has 14 residues. Germline values: CDR1 MNHEY, CDR2 SVGAGI. In DNA form, the CDR3 reads TGTGCCAGCAGTTACTCGATGAGGGGAGGCGAGCAGTACGTC. This gives the protein CASSYSMRGGEQYV.

There are a few counts of this clonotype. This sequence joins TRBV2 and TRBJ1-6; D unresolved. The CDR3 is 13 amino acids. Looked up from germline, CDR1 is SNHLY and CDR2 is FYNNEI. For the CDR3, the DNA is TGTGCAACGGTCACCTCCTATAATTCACCCCTCCACTTT. Translating it yields CATVTSYNSPLHF.

The chain couples TRBV5-5 to TRBJ2-1; 7 positions match TRBD2. Germline trimming cut 0 bases from V and 7 bases from J; bases unmatched to any gene: 7. Germline values: CDR1 SGHKS, CDR2 YYEKEE (reference sequence). The CDR3 runs to 15 residues. CDR3 region: CASSLAGDYTNEQFF. The CDR3 DNA follows: TGTGCCAGCAGCTTGGCTGGGGACTATACGAATGAGCAGTTCTTC.

This clonotype came up a few times. The rearrangement joins TRBV7-3 to TRBJ2-5, with 9 bases fitting TRBD1. The CDR3 totals 15 residues. Trimming removed 5 bases from V and 2 bases from J; junction bases left unmatched: 6. Germline CDR1 is SGHTA and CDR2 is FQGTGA. CDR3 nucleotides: TGTGCCAGCAGCACTACAGGGGGCTGGCAAGAGACCCAGTACTTC. Translating it yields CASSTTGGWQETQYF.

A few counts support this clonotype. The chain recombines TRBV6-2 or TRBV6-3 with TRBJ2-3, with 15 bases lining up with TRBD2. Unmatched junction bases numbered 4, after V lost 2 bases and J lost 4 bases. This CDR3 is 17 amino acids long. CDR1 is MNHEY, CDR2 SVGEGT, per germline. DNA for the CDR3: TGTGCCAGCAGTTACCCACGGACTAGCGGGGGGGCAGATACGCAGTATTTT. Its protein product is CASSYPRTSGGADTQYF.

Note on this clonotype: A single base separates this from a much larger clone, so it may be a read error. Likely a read error: the CDR3 ends without its conserved phenylalanine or tryptophan. V is TRBV7-9 and J is TRBJ2-5; D gene uncertain. Per the germline V gene, CDR1 is SEHNR and CDR2 is FQNEAQ (reference sequence). CDR3 length equals 14 residues. V was pared by 1 base and J by 0 bases, with 6 bases between. CDR3 in amino acids: CASSLVGNQETQYL. The CDR3 nucleotides are TGTGCCAGCAGCTTAGTAGGGAACCAAGAGACCCAGTACCTC.

This clonotype was observed a single time. This clone may be a read error of a much larger clone one base away. The chain has TRBV7-6 and TRBJ2-2; D could derive from TRBD1 or TRBD2 (6 bases each). The germline CDR1 and CDR2 sequences are SGHVS and FNYEAQ. This CDR3 comprises 15 residues. Trimming shortened V by 4 bases and J by 10 bases, and 19 bases separated the two germline ends. The CDR3 DNA follows: TGTGCCAGCAGCTCCCTAGCAAACGGGGGCGTGGAGCTGTTTTTT. Its translation is CASSSLANGGVELFF.

CDR3 sequence: CASSVGRSYEQYF. CDR3 DNA sequence: TGCGCCAGCAGTGTAGGACGGTCCTACGAGCAGTACTTC. J is TRBJ2-7 and V is TRBV10-2; no clear D gene. The germline V gene encodes CDR1 WSHSY and CDR2 SAAADI. The ends were cut back, 4 bases at V and 1 base at J, with 8 bases in the middle. The CDR3 runs to 13 residues.

The chain is built from TRBV4-3 and TRBJ1-6, with D unresolved. CDR1 and CDR2 (germline): LGHNA, YSLEER. V shed 6 bases and J shed 0 bases, with 12 bases lying between them. This CDR3 has 16 amino acids. The CDR3 here is CASSERENSYNSPLHF. The CDR3 DNA reads as TGCGCCAGCAGTGAAAGGGAAAACTCCTATAATTCACCCCTCCACTTT.

This clonotype was observed a few times. The V gene is TRBV7-9, the J gene TRBJ2-7; TRBD2 matches 8 bases. V gave up 2 bases and J gave up 0 bases; unmatched junction bases: 12. CDR3 length: 18 amino acids. Looked up from germline, CDR1 is SEHNR and CDR2 is FQNEAQ (reference sequence). CDR3 nucleotide sequence: TGTGCCAGCAGCTTAAGGCAGTCGGGAGGGGGACCCTCCTACGAGCAGTACTTC. It encodes CASSLRQSGGGPSYEQYF.

The J gene is TRBJ2-3, the V gene TRBV4-1; possibly TRBD1 or TRBD2 for D (6 bases each). Per the germline V gene, CDR1 is MGHRA and CDR2 is YSYEKL. This CDR3 is 19 amino acids long. Trimming took 1 base from V and 5 from J, leaving 25 bases between them. In DNA form, the CDR3 reads TGCGCCAGCAGCCAAGGGGTTGCCTTAGGGACAAGGAGGGGAGATACGCAGTATTTT. Translating it yields CASSQGVALGTRRGDTQYF.

The J gene is TRBJ1-2, the V gene TRBV6-6; 11 bases fit TRBD1. Germline V gene lookup returns CDR1 MNHNY and CDR2 SVGAGI (reference sequence). J was trimmed by 5 bases and V by 7 bases; bases with no gene match: 6. The CDR3 runs to 14 residues. CDR3 coding DNA: TGTGCCAGCACCGTGGGACAGGGGGGATATGGCTACACCTTC. It specifies CASTVGQGGYGYTF.

This chain uses TRBV11-2 with TRBJ1-1; tentatively, D is TRBD1 (5 bases). CDR1 and CDR2 from the germline V gene are SGHAT and FQNNGV. The CDR3 length is 16 residues. V was clipped by 2 bases and J by 2 bases, with 15 bases between them. As DNA, the CDR3 is TGTGCCAGCAGCTTATGGCGTAGGGGAGGAAACACTGAAGCTTTCTTT. Encoded protein: CASSLWRRGGNTEAFF.

A remark on this clonotype: An end of the junction does not agree with germline; a read error may underlie this. The chain joins TRBV14 to TRBJ2-7; 8 bases agree with TRBD1. Per the germline V gene, CDR1 is SGHDN and CDR2 is FVKESK. CDR3 length: 14 amino acids. The CDR3 region is CASSQVAAARGLNF. For the CDR3, the DNA is TGTGCCAGCAGCCAAGTAGCCGCAGCCAGGGGGCTGAACTTC.

Of note for this clonotype: The junction departs from germline at one end; a sequencing error may be responsible. The chain links TRBV12-5 to TRBJ2-5, with TRBD2 matching over 13 bases. The CDR3 is 17 residues long. CDR1 is LGHNT and CDR2 is FRNRAP in the germline V gene. CDR3 DNA sequence: TGTACTAGTGGTTTGGACAGACTAGCGGGGGGTGAGGAGACCAAGTACTTC. Protein: CTSGLDRLAGGEETKYF.

This clonotype was counted at least ten times. The chain joins TRBV12-3 or TRBV12-4 to TRBJ2-5; 7 nucleotides agree with TRBD2. This CDR3 is built from 14 residues. With 6 bases clipped from V and 1 base from J, the junction kept 5 bases outside the gene matches. CDR3 sequence: CASSILAAQETQYF. In DNA, the CDR3 is TGTGCCAGCAGCATTCTAGCGGCCCAAGAGACCCAGTACTTC.

This clonotype has a count of ten or more. The rearrangement links TRBV7-2 to TRBJ1-2, with D unresolved. There are 9 residues in the CDR3. Looked up from germline, CDR1 is SGHTA and CDR2 is FQGNSA. V lost 4 bases to trimming and J lost 6 bases, with 0 bases between them. The CDR3 protein is CASSYGYTF. The CDR3 nucleotides read TGTGCCAGCAGCTATGGCTACACCTTC.

In this sample, this clonotype turned up a few times. The chain carries TRBV5-1 and TRBJ2-1; 11 bases are a match to TRBD2. CDR3 size: 17 residues. Germline assignment: CDR1 SGHRS and CDR2 YFSETQ. With V trimmed by 3 bases and J by 4 bases, 9 bases remained unmatched. DNA of the CDR3: TGCGCCAGCAGCTGGCCAACTAGCGGGGGCGCTTACAATGAGCAGTTCTTC. Residues: CASSWPTSGGAYNEQFF.

This chain connects TRBV28 to TRBJ1-1; D is possibly TRBD1 (5 bases). The CDR3 spans 15 residues. Per the germline V gene, CDR1 is MDHEN and CDR2 is SYDVKM. V lost 6 bases and J 7 bases, leaving 21 bases between the germline ends. The CDR3 region is CASSIRAGGSGEAFF. The CDR3 DNA follows: TGTGCCAGCAGCATTCGGGCGGGGGGTAGCGGTGAAGCTTTCTTT.

The chain recombines TRBV18 with TRBJ2-7, with D uncertain. Trimming took 3 bases from V and 0 from J, leaving 12 bases between them. This CDR3 has 15 amino acids. The V gene's germline CDR1 is KGHSH and CDR2 LQKENI. For the CDR3, the DNA is TGTGCCAGCTCACCGAGGCAGAGGAGCTCCTACGAGCAGTACGTC. Protein product: CASSPRQRSSYEQYV.

V usage is TRBV6-5 and J usage is TRBJ1-2; possible D gene TRBD1, 6 bases. V was cut by 5 bases and J by 4 bases, with 23 bases left in between. The germline CDR1 and CDR2 sequences are MNHEY and SVGAGI. The CDR3 loop spans 17 amino acids. This CDR3 reads CASSQPPLLGTPYGYTF. As DNA, the CDR3 is TGTGCCAGCAGTCAACCCCCCCTTTTGGGGACACCCTATGGCTACACCTTC.

This clonotype was seen at least ten times. The V gene is TRBV7-3, the J gene TRBJ1-1; D gene unclear. Trimming pared 1 base from V and 3 bases from J, leaving 15 bases between. The CDR3 runs 16 residues. The germline CDR1 and CDR2 sequences are SGHTA and FQGTGA. For the CDR3, the DNA is TGTGCCAGCAGCTTAATCCGTCGCGGCCACGACACTGAAGCTTTCTTT. Translating it yields CASSLIRRGHDTEAFF.